Given below is one T cell receptor (beta chain) in context. The sample belongs to a study of cytomegalovirus exposure and HLA in healthy donors. Primers included in the PCR were 60 Vbeta and 13 Jbeta primers. Sequencing was performed with immunoSEQ multiplex PCR; in TCRdb, only in-frame clones are kept and a portion is missing. The repertoire holds about 95,000 clones, with roughly 82% as singletons. The J segment lost 4 bases and the V segment lost 6 bases, leaving 6 bases of the junction unmatched. This CDR3 contains 14 residues. Germline loops: CDR1 MNHEY, CDR2 SMNVEV (reference sequence). The chain is built from TRBV27 and TRBJ1-5, with TRBD1 identical over 7 bases. This receptor was taken from a young man in good health and CMV-seropositive. Sequenced sample: PBMCs. The CDR3 reads CASRRTGFNQPQHF. CDR3 sequence (DNA): TGTGCCAGCAGGCGGACAGGATTTAATCAGCCCCAGCATTTT.